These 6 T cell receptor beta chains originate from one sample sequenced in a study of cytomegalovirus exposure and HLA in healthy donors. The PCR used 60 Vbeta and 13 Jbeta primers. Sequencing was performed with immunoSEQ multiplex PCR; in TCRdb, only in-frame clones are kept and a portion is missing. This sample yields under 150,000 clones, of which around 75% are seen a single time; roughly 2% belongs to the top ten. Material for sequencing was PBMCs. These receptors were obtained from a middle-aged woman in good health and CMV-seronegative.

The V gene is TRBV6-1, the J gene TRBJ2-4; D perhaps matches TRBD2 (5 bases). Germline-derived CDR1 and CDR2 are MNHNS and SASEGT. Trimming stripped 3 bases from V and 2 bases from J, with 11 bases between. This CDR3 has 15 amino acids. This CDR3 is CASSDEGETKNIQYF. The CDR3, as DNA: TGTGCCAGCAGTGATGAGGGAGAGACCAAAAACATTCAGTACTTC.

Here the CDR3 DNA reads TGTGCCTGGAGCCCGGGACAGGGTCTTACTGAAGCTTTCTTT. Translating it yields CAWSPGQGLTEAFF. The V and J genes are TRBV30 and TRBJ1-1; 9 bases align to TRBD1. The germline gives CDR1 GTSNPN, CDR2 SVGIG (reference sequence). Trimming took 3 bases from V and 5 from J; bases not matched to a gene: 7. CDR3 size: 14 residues. The whole variable domain, remainder taken from reference TRBV30 and TRBJ1-1, is SQTIHQWPATLVQPVGSPLSLECTVEGTSNPNLYWYRQAAGRGLQLLFYSVGIGQISSEVPQNLSASRPQDRQFILSSKKLLLSDSGFYLCAWSPGQGLTEAFFGQGTRLTVV.

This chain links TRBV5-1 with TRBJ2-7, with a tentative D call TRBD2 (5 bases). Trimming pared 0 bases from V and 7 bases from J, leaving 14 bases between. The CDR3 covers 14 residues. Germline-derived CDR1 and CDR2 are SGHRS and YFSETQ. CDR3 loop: CASSLESGTGEQYF. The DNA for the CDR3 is TGCGCCAGCAGCTTGGAGTCGGGCACGGGGGAGCAGTACTTC.

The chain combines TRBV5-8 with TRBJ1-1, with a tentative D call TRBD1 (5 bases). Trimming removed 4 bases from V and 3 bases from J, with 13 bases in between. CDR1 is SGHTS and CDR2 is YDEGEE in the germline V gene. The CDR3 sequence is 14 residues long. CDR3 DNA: TGTGCCAGCAGCCCGCGGGAGGGGTACACTGAAGCTTTCTTT. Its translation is CASSPREGYTEAFF.

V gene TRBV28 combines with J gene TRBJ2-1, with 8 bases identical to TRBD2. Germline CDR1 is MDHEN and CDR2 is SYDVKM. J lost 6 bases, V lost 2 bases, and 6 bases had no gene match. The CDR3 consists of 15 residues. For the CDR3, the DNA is TGTGCCAGCAGTTTACGGGGGACTAGATCCAATGAGCAGTTCTTC. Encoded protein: CASSLRGTRSNEQFF.

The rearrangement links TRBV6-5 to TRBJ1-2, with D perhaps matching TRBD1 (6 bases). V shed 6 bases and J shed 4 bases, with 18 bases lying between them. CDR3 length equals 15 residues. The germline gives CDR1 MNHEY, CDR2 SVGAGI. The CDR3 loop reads CASSLTGIWGYGYTF. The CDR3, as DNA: TGTGCCAGCAGCCTCACAGGGATTTGGGGCTATGGCTACACCTTC.